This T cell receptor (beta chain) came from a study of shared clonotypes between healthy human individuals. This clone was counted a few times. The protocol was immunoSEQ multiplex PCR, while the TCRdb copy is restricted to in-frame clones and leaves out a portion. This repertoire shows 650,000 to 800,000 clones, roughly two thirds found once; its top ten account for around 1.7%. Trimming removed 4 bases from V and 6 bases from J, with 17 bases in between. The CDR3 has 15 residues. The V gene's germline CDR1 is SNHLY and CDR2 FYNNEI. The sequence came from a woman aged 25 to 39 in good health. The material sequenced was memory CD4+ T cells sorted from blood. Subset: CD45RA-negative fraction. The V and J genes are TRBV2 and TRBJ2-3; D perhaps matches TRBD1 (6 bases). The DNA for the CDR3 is TGTGCCAGCAGTGGGTGGCAGGGGATTGGCGATACGCAGTATTTT. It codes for CASSGWQGIGDTQYF.